Sequencing of this TCR beta chain was carried out in a study of blood T cells in healthy people across ages. Study-level results: Relative to aged donors, long-lived donors carried more naive CD4+ cells and displayed higher diversity.

With regard to this clonotype: The antigen remains undetermined.

The V gene lost 6 bases and the J gene lost 4 bases, with 19 bases spanning the gap. The CDR3 spans 15 residues. A sample-barcoded 5' primer and a J-beta primer mix were used in a second PCR of roughly 7 to 11 cycles. Researchers report that a template-switch adaptor with 12 random nucleotides tagged each cDNA molecule. TCRdb ran MiXCR on the 5' RACE reads and lists one entry per CDR3 protein. Of hundreds of thousands of distinct CDR3 sequences listed, roughly a quarter are singletons. The sample was also reused in another study, on T cells of mothers and their children.

The specimen sequenced was blood. The sequence came from a boy aged 2 to 9 in good health. This chain uses TRBV12-3 or TRBV12-4 with TRBJ2-7; weak D call: TRBD1 (6 bases). CDR3 DNA sequence: TGTGCCAGCAGCCAAGGGACATCCTTACTTTACGAGCAGTACTTC. This sequence encodes CASSQGTSLLYEQYF.